This T cell receptor beta chain was recovered during a study of blood T cells in healthy people across ages. Looking at the study overall: The template switching approach captured approximately one barcoded beta molecule for every two T cells.

Points on this clonotype: Its antigen is unidentified.

Study-wide points: There were more naive CD4+ cells and higher diversity in long-lived donors than in aged donors. With age, beta diversity per million T cells declined roughly linearly, significantly by 40.

Extraction of total RNA produced a minimum of 5.5 micrograms from each sample. Primers used in a second PCR of about 6 to 11 cycles were a sample-barcoded 5' primer and a J-beta primer mix. TCRdb called the 5' RACE reads again in MiXCR, with one record for every CDR3 protein. The profile covers roughly 1.5 million distinct CDR3 sequences, with roughly 43% appearing a single time and about 4% taken by the ten largest. Per germline, CDR1 MNHEY and CDR2 SVGAGI. The J segment lost 2 bases and the V segment lost 0 bases, leaving 3 bases of the junction unmatched. CDR3 length equals 15 residues. The sample taken for sequencing was blood. The chain is built from TRBV6-5 and TRBJ1-2; 7 bases are a match to TRBD1. The TCR sequence derives from a young woman in good health. CDR3 DNA sequence: TGTGCCAGCAGTTACTCGACAGGGAGGAACTATGGCTACACCTTC. The encoded protein is CASSYSTGRNYGYTF.